These T cell receptor beta chains were read from a single sample in a study of T cell changes during pregnancy in multiple sclerosis. Method: immunoSEQ multiplex PCR; TCRdb's copy keeps in-frame clones and lacks some. The profile shows 90,000 to 95,000 clones, about 93% of them singletons. This material consisted of peripheral blood, taken in the first trimester of pregnancy. These TCRs come from a female donor with multiple sclerosis, enrolled in a pregnancy study. Both conserved end residues are part of each CDR3. A D gene is named only where the DNA matches it firmly. Clone size is not always given. Where it is, it says once, few, many or a class for expanded clones.

clone_size	v_call	d_call	j_call	cdr3_aa	cdr3_nt
NA	TRBV6-5	NA	TRBJ1-2	CASSNAGYGYTF	TGTGCCAGCAGTAATGCAGGGTATGGCTACACCTTC
NA	TRBV7-8	TRBD2	TRBJ2-1	CASSLNSGGYNEQFF	TGTGCCAGCAGCTTAAATAGCGGGGGCTACAATGAGCAGTTCTTC
NA	TRBV19	NA	TRBJ1-2	CASSPQGGGYTF	TGTGCCAGTAGTCCACAGGGTGGCGGCTACACCTTC
NA	TRBV29-1	NA	TRBJ2-3	CSVSPEGDSDTQYF	TGCAGCGTTAGCCCAGAAGGTGACTCAGATACGCAGTATTTT
once	TRBV5-8	NA	TRBJ2-2	CASSLAVGPAGELFF	TGTGCCAGCAGCTTGGCTGTGGGGCCGGCCGGGGAGCTGTTTTTT
NA	TRBV7-8	NA	TRBJ2-2	CASSQRRVQGGELFF	TGTGCCAGCAGCCAGCGCAGGGTGCAAGGCGGGGAGCTGTTTTTT
NA	TRBV18	NA	TRBJ2-4	CASSPLGEAKNIQYF	TGTGCCAGCTCACCACTCGGAGAAGCCAAAAACATTCAGTACTTC
NA	TRBV4-2	NA	TRBJ2-3	CASSQTTTDTQYF	TGTGCCAGCAGCCAGACAACCACAGATACGCAGTATTTT
NA	TRBV5-1	NA	TRBJ1-2	CASSLYNYGYTF	TGCGCCAGCAGCTTGTATAACTATGGCTACACCTTC
NA	TRBV7-2	TRBD2	TRBJ2-3	CASSPTAGADTQYF	TGTGCCAGCAGCCCCACCGCGGGGGCAGATACGCAGTATTTT
NA	TRBV13	TRBD1	TRBJ2-3	CASSLDRAGGQYF	TGTGCCAGCAGCTTAGATCGTGCAGGGGGGCAGTATTTT
NA	TRBV4-1	NA	TRBJ1-6	CASSQAAGFNSPLHF	TGCGCCAGCAGCCAAGCGGCGGGCTTTAATTCACCCCTCCACTTT
NA	TRBV9	NA	TRBJ1-1	CASSVAAGRLNTEAFF	TGTGCCAGCAGCGTAGCGGCGGGTAGGCTGAACACTGAAGCTTTCTTT
NA	TRBV19	NA	TRBJ1-5	CASTPPGIDNQPQHF	TGTGCCAGTACCCCCCCCGGGATAGACAATCAGCCCCAGCATTTT
NA	TRBV9	TRBD2	TRBJ2-2	CASSTRVTSGLTGELFF	TGTGCCAGCAGTACAAGAGTGACTAGCGGTCTCACCGGGGAGCTGTTTTTT
NA	TRBV6-1	TRBD1	TRBJ2-7	CASCDGDRVSYEQYF	TGTGCCAGCTGTGATGGGGACAGGGTATCCTACGAGCAGTACTTC
few	TRBV14	NA	TRBJ1-1	CASSQAGYTEAFF	TGTGCCAGCAGCCAAGCAGGGTACACTGAAGCTTTCTTT
NA	TRBV13	TRBD2	TRBJ2-5	CASSVGRSGGKQETQYF	TGTGCCAGCAGCGTAGGGCGGAGCGGGGGGAAACAAGAGACCCAGTACTTC
NA	TRBV19	TRBD1	TRBJ1-1	CASSIAPGGGTEAFF	TGTGCCAGTAGTATAGCCCCAGGGGGTGGCACTGAAGCTTTCTTT
NA	TRBV9	NA	TRBJ2-7	CASSDGQTYEQYF	TGTGCCAGCAGCGACGGACAGACCTACGAGCAGTACTTC
once	TRBV15	TRBD2	TRBJ2-5	CATSRPLLGAGGIIATQYF	TGTGCCACCAGCAGACCCCTTCTCGGGGCGGGGGGGATAATAGCGACCCAGTACTTC
few	TRBV6-1	NA	TRBJ1-1	CASSELADEAFF	TGTGCCAGCAGTGAACTGGCAGATGAAGCTTTCTTT
NA	TRBV4-1	TRBD2	TRBJ2-3	CASSQLAGSTDTQYF	TGCGCCAGCAGCCAACTAGCGGGGAGCACAGATACGCAGTATTTT
NA	TRBV5-1	NA	TRBJ1-2	CASTGLTGDGYTF	TGCGCCAGCACCGGTTTGACGGGGGATGGCTACACCTTC
NA	TRBV6-5	NA	TRBJ2-7	CASSPGFSYEQYF	TGTGCCAGCAGCCCGGGATTCTCCTACGAGCAGTACTTC
few	TRBV19	NA	TRBJ1-1	CASTMGVNTEAFF	TGTGCCAGTACCATGGGAGTGAACACTGAAGCTTTCTTT
NA	TRBV6-5	NA	TRBJ2-7	CASSYSSGEVAYEQYF	TGTGCCAGCAGTTACTCGTCGGGGGAAGTGGCCTACGAGCAGTACTTC
NA	TRBV7-9	NA	TRBJ2-3	CASRAGAITDTQYF	TGTGCCAGCAGGGCGGGGGCGATCACAGATACGCAGTATTTT
once	TRBV18	TRBD1	TRBJ1-1	CASSLLGTGAGDTEAFF	TGTGCCAGCTCACTACTTGGGACAGGGGCCGGGGACACTGAAGCTTTCTTT
NA	TRBV28	TRBD1	TRBJ2-2	CASSLLGGRGPTGELFF	TGTGCCAGCAGTTTATTGGGGGGCAGGGGGCCTACCGGGGAGCTGTTTTTT
NA	TRBV4-1	TRBD1	TRBJ1-6	CASSPRGNSPLHF	TGCGCCAGCAGCCCCAGGGGGAATTCACCCCTCCACTTT
NA	TRBV6-4	TRBD1	TRBJ2-1	CASSRTGGAYNEQFF	TGTGCCAGCAGCCGAACAGGGGGCGCCTACAATGAGCAGTTCTTC
NA	TRBV5-6	TRBD1	TRBJ2-2	CASSLVDRSTGELFF	TGTGCCAGCAGCTTGGTGGACAGGTCCACCGGGGAGCTGTTTTTT
NA	TRBV5-1	NA	TRBJ2-2	CASSLNSGGTGELFF	TGCGCCAGCAGCTTGAATTCTGGGGGGACCGGGGAGCTGTTTTTT
NA	TRBV6-1	NA	TRBJ1-1	CASSVDRNTEAFF	TGTGCCAGCAGCGTGGACAGGAACACTGAAGCTTTCTTT
NA	TRBV5-8	TRBD1	TRBJ2-1	CASSFLRGQGRHEQFF	TGTGCCAGCAGCTTCCTTAGGGGACAGGGAAGGCATGAGCAGTTCTTC
once	TRBV2	NA	TRBJ1-5	CASREEGRQPQHF	TGTGCCAGCAGGGAGGAGGGGAGACAGCCCCAGCATTTT
few	TRBV6-1	TRBD1	TRBJ2-7	CAAGTGSSYEQYF	TGTGCTGCCGGGACAGGGAGCTCCTACGAGCAGTACTTC
NA	TRBV12-5	NA	TRBJ1-4	CASGLVGSQGSTNEKLFF	TGTGCTAGTGGTTTGGTAGGGAGTCAGGGGAGCACTAATGAAAAACTGTTTTTT
NA	TRBV7-8	TRBD1	TRBJ1-2	CASSLGGQVLGYTF	TGTGCCAGCAGCTTGGGAGGACAGGTACTTGGCTACACCTTC
NA	TRBV30	TRBD1	TRBJ1-5	CAWSGTGGKQPQHF	TGTGCCTGGAGTGGGACAGGGGGCAAGCAGCCCCAGCATTTT
NA	TRBV19	TRBD1	TRBJ2-7	CASSIQGAGYEQYF	TGTGCCAGTAGTATTCAGGGGGCGGGATACGAGCAGTACTTC
NA	TRBV5-4	TRBD1	TRBJ1-2	CARQEGALGYTF	TGTGCCCGACAGGAGGGGGCGCTTGGCTACACCTTC
once	TRBV7-6	TRBD2	TRBJ2-3	CASSLSGAPDTQYF	TGTGCCAGCAGCTTAAGCGGGGCCCCGGATACGCAGTATTTT
NA	TRBV7-9	TRBD1	TRBJ1-2	CASSLISGQGLGYTF	TGTGCCAGCAGCTTAATATCAGGACAGGGGCTTGGCTACACCTTC
NA	TRBV21-1	NA	TRBJ2-3	CASSLGGLAGGTDTQYF	TGTGCCAGCAGCCTCGGCGGCCTAGCGGGGGGCACAGATACGCAGTATTTT
NA	TRBV5-1	TRBD1	TRBJ1-2	CASSLSGQGNYGYTF	TGCGCCAGCAGCTTGTCGGGACAGGGGAACTATGGCTACACCTTC
NA	TRBV28	TRBD2	TRBJ2-7	CASSPLAGGYEQYF	TGTGCCAGCAGTCCTCTAGCGGGAGGCTACGAGCAGTACTTC
once	TRBV11-2	NA	TRBJ1-1	CASSHTDSTMNTEAFF	TGTGCCAGCAGCCACACAGACAGTACAATGAACACTGAAGCTTTCTTT
NA	TRBV19	TRBD1	TRBJ1-5	CARNNRGRGLYQPQHF	TGTGCCAGAAACAACCGCGGCAGGGGGCTGTATCAGCCCCAGCATTTT